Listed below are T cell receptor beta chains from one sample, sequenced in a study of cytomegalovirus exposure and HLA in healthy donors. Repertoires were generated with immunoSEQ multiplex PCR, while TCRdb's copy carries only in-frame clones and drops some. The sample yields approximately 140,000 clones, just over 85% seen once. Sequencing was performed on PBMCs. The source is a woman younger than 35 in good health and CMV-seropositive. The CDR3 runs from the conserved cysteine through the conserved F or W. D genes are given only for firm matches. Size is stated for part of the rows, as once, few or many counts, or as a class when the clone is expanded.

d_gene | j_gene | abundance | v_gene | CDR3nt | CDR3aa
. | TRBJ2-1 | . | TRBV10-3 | TGTGCCATCAGTGATCCCAAGGGAGGACCCGACAATGAGCAGTTCTTC | CAISDPKGGPDNEQFF
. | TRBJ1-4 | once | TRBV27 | TGTGCCAGCAGTCCCCTACCGAGTGAAAAACTGTTTTTT | CASSPLPSEKLFF
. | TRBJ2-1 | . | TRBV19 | TGTGCCAGTAGTATCTCCTGGACAGCCTACAATGAGCAGTTCTTC | CASSISWTAYNEQFF
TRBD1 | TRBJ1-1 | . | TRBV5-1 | TGCGCCAGCAGCTTGGGGACAGGGAAGAACACTGAAGCTTTCTTT | CASSLGTGKNTEAFF
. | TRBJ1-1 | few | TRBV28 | TGTGCCAGCAGGATACGCCTCGGGTGGAACACTGAAGCTTTCTTT | CASRIRLGWNTEAFF
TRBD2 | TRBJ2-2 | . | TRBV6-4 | TGTGCCAGCAGTGACAGCGGGGGGTTTTACACCGGGGAGCTGTTTTTT | CASSDSGGFYTGELFF
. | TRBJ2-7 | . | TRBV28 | TGTGCCAGCAGCCGGACCGGGCCTAGGGGGAACGAGCAGTACTTC | CASSRTGPRGNEQYF
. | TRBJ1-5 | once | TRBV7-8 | TGTGCCAGCAGCTTAGGTTCCGGGGGCAATCAGCCCCAGCATTTT | CASSLGSGGNQPQHF
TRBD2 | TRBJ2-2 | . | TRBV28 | TGTGCCAGCAGTTCCGGGACTAGTCTCCCCGGGGAGCTGTTTTTT | CASSSGTSLPGELFF
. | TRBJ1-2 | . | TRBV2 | TGTGCCAGCAGTGAACGGAGCGGCCGCGGAGGCTACACCTTC | CASSERSGRGGYTF
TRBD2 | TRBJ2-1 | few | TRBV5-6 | TGTGCCAGCAGCTTATCTCCGGGACTAGCGGGACGTATTTTAAATGAGCAGTTCTTC | CASSLSPGLAGRILNEQFF
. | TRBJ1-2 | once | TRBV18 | TGTGCCAGCTCATTACAGGGATTCACCTATGGCTACACCTTC | CASSLQGFTYGYTF
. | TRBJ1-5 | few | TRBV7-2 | TGTGCCAGCAGCTTCGGAACAGGGTTTGGCAATCAGCCCCAGCATTTT | CASSFGTGFGNQPQHF
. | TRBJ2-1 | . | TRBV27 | TGTGCCAGCAGTTTAAGCGGTTCCTACAATGAGCAGTTCTTC | CASSLSGSYNEQFF
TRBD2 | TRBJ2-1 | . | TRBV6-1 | TGTGCCAGCAGTGAGACTAGCGGTCTATACAATGAGCAGTTCTTC | CASSETSGLYNEQFF
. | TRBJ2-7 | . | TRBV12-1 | TGTGCCAGCAGCCTCTTCTCCCCCCCCACAGACAGGGGGCTAGCCTACGAGCAGTACTTC | CASSLFSPPTDRGLAYEQYF
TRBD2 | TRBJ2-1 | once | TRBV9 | TGTGCCAGCAGCGTAGCGGTAAGCGGGGGAAGCTCCTACAATGAGCAGTTCTTC | CASSVAVSGGSSYNEQFF
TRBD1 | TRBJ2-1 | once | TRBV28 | TGTGCCAGCAGTTTCGGACAGGCCACCTCCTACAATGAGCAGTTCTTC | CASSFGQATSYNEQFF
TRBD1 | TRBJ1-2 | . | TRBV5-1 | TGCGCCAGCAGCCCGACAGGGGATAATGGCTACACCTTC | CASSPTGDNGYTF
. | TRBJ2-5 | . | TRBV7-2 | TGTGCCAGCAGCTTAGCCTCCCGCCAAGAGACCCAGTACTTC | CASSLASRQETQYF
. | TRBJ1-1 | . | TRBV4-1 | TGCGCCAGCAGCCAAGTCGGGAGGGCGGTGACTGAAGCTTTCTTT | CASSQVGRAVTEAFF
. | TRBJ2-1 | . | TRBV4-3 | TGCGCCAGCAGCCGAGGACAGTGGTACAATGAGCAGTTCTTC | CASSRGQWYNEQFF
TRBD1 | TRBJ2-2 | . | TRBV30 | TGTGCCTGGAGTGAGGGGGCGGGCGGGGAGCTGTTTTTT | CAWSEGAGGELFF
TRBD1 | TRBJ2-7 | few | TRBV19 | TGTGCCAGTAGTACCATCCACCGACAGGGCCTTACCTACGAGCAGTACTTC | CASSTIHRQGLTYEQYF
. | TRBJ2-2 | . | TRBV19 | TGTGCCAGTAGTCCTAGCCTCGTTTTGCGCACCGGGGAGCTGTTTTTT | CASSPSLVLRTGELFF
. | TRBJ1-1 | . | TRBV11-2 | TGTGCCAGCAGCTTCGGGGGTCTCACTGAAGCTTTCTTT | CASSFGGLTEAFF
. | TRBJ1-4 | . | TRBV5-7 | TGTGCCAGCAGACAATCTGGGGGGGTCCGGGAAAAACTGTTTTTT | CASRQSGGVREKLFF
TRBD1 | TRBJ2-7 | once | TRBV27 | TGTGCCAGCAGTAGGGATGGGACAGGGGGTAGGGGTGAGCAGTACTTC | CASSRDGTGGRGEQYF
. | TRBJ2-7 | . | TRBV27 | TGTGCCAGCAGTTTATCCTCACGGTACGAGCAGTACTTC | CASSLSSRYEQYF
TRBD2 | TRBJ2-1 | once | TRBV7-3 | TGTGCCAGCAGCCTTCTAGCGGGAGATACATATGAGCAGTTCTTC | CASSLLAGDTYEQFF
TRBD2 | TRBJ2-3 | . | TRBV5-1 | TGCGCCAGCAGCTTGGCTAGCGGGGGGGCAGATACGCAGTATTTT | CASSLASGGADTQYF
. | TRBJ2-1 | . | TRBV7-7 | TGTGCTAGCAGCTTACAGCCAGGAATAGAGCAGTTCTTC | CASSLQPGIEQFF
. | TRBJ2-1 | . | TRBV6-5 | TGTGCCAGCAGTTACTCTGGGAGGGGGGGGGCCAATGAGCAGTTCTTC | CASSYSGRGGANEQFF
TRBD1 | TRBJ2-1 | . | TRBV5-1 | TGCGCCAGCACCATCGGACAGGGGGCGGATGAGCAGTTCTTC | CASTIGQGADEQFF
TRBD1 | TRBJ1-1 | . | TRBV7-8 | TGTGCCAGCAGTTATCGACAGGGGCCGAACACTGAAGCTTTCTTT | CASSYRQGPNTEAFF
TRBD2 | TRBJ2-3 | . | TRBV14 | TGTGCCAGCAGCCAAGAAGGTTGGCGGGGGGGCAAAGATACGCAGTATTTT | CASSQEGWRGGKDTQYF
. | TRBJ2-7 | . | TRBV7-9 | TGTGCCAGCAGCTTAACCCGGGACACGGTTAACGAGCAGTACTTC | CASSLTRDTVNEQYF
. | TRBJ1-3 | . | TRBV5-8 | TGTGCCAGCAGCTTGGCCGGAGCATCTGGAAACACCATATATTTT | CASSLAGASGNTIYF
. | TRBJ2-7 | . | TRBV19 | TGTGCCAGTAGTATAGGGGCATCCACATCCTACGAGCAGTACTTC | CASSIGASTSYEQYF
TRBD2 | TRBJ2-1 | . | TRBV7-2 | TGTGCCAGCACGTATTACGGCGGGAGTGGCAATGAGCAGTTCTTC | CASTYYGGSGNEQFF
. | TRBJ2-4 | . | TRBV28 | TGTGCCAGCAGTTTACAACTAGCTTTCATGGCCAAAAACATTCAGTACTTC | CASSLQLAFMAKNIQYF